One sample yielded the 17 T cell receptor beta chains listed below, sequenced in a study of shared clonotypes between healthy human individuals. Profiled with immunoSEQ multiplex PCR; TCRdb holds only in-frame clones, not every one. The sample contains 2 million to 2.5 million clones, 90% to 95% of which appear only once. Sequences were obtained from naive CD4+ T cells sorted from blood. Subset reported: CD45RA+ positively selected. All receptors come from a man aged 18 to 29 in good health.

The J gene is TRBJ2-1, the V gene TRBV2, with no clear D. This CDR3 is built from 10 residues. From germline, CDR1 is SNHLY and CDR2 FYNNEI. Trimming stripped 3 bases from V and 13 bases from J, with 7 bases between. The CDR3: CASSDLGQFF. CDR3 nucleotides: TGTGCCAGCAGTGATTTGGGACAGTTCTTC. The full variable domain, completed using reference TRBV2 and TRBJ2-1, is EPEVTQTPSHQVTQMGQEVILRCVPISNHLYFYWYRQILGQKVEFLVSFYNNEISEKSEIFDDQFSVERPDGSNFTLKIRSTKLEDSAMYFCASSDLGQFFGPGTRLTVL.

The CDR3 sequence is CASSLVPETVYEQYF. CDR3 nucleotides: TGCGCCAGCAGCTTGGTTCCCGAAACCGTCTACGAGCAGTACTTC. The chain has TRBV5-1 and TRBJ2-7; no firm D call. This CDR3 spans 15 amino acids. V was cut by 0 bases and J by 3 bases, with 13 bases left in between. CDR1 and CDR2 (germline): SGHRS, YFSETQ.

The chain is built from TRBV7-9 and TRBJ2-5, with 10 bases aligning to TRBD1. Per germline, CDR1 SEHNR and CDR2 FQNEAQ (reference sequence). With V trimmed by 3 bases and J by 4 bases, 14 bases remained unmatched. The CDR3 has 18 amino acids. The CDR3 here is CASSLAGTGAFSRETQYF. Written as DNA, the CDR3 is TGTGCCAGCAGCTTGGCCGGGACAGGGGCTTTCTCAAGAGAGACCCAGTACTTC.

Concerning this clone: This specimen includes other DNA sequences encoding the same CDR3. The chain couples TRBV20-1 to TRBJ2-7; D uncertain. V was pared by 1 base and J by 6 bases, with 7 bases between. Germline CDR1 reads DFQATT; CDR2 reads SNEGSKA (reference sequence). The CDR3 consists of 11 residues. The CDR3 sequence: CSARGEVEQYF. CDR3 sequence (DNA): TGCAGTGCTAGAGGGGAAGTCGAGCAGTACTTC.

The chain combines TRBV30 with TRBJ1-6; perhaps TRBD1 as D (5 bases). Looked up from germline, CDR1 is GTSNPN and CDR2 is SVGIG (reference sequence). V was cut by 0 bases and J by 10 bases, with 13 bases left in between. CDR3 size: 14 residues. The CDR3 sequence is CAWSVQVGVSPLHF. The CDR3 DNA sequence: TGTGCCTGGAGTGTACAGGTAGGGGTGTCACCCCTCCACTTT. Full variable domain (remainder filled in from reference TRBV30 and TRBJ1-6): SQTIHQWPATLVQPVGSPLSLECTVEGTSNPNLYWYRQAAGRGLQLLFYSVGIGQISSEVPQNLSASRPQDRQFILSSKKLLLSDSGFYLCAWSVQVGVSPLHFGNGTRLTVT.

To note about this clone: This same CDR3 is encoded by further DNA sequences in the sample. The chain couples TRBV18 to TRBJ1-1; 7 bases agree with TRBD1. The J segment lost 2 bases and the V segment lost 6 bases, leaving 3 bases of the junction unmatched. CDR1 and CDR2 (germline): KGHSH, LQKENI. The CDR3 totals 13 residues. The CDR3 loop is CASSRQGNTEAFF. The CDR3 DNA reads TGTGCCAGCTCCCGACAGGGAAACACTGAAGCTTTCTTT.

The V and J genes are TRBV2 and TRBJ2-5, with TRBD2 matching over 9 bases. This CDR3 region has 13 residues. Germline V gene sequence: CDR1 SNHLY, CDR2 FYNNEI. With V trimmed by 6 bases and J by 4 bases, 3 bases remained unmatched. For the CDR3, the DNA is TGTGCCAGCAGATCACTAGCGGGAGAGACCCAGTACTTC. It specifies CASRSLAGETQYF.

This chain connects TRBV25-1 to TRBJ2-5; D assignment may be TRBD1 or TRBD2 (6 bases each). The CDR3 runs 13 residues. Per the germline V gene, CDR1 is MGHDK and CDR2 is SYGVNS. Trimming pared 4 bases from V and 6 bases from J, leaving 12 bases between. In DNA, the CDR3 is TGTGCCAGCAGTGGTCCGGGGGCGCAGACCCAGTACTTC. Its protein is CASSGPGAQTQYF.

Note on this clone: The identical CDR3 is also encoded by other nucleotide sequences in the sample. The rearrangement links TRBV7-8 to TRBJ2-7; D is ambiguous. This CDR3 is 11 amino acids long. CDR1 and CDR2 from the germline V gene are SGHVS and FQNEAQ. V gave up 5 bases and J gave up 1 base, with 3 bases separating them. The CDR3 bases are TGTGCCAGCAGCCTGTCCTACGAGCAGTACTTC. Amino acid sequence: CASSLSYEQYF.

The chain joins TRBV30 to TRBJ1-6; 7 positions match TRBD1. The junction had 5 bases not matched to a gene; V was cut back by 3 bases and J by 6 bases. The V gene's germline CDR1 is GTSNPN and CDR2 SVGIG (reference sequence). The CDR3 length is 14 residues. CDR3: CAWSQGGLNSPLHF. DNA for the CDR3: TGTGCCTGGAGCCAGGGGGGCCTTAATTCACCCCTCCACTTT.

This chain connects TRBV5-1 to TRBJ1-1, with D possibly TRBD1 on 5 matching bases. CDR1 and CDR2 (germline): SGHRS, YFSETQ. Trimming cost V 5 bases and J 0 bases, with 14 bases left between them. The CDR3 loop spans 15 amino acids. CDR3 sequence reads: CASSGTAGLNTEAFF. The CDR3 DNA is TGCGCCAGCAGTGGAACGGCGGGGCTGAACACTGAAGCTTTCTTT.

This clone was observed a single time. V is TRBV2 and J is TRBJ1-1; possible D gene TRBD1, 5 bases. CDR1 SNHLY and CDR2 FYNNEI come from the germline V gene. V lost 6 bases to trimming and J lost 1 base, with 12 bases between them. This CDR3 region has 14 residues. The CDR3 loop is CASSLTERNTEAFF. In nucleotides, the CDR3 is TGTGCCAGCAGCTTGACAGAACGGAACACTGAAGCTTTCTTT.

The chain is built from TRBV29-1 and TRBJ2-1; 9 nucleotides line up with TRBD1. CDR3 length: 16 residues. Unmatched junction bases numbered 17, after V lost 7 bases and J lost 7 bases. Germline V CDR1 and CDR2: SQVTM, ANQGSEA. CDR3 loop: CSASTLWTGVQNEQFF. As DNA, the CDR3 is TGCAGCGCTTCGACCCTTTGGACAGGGGTGCAAAATGAGCAGTTCTTC.

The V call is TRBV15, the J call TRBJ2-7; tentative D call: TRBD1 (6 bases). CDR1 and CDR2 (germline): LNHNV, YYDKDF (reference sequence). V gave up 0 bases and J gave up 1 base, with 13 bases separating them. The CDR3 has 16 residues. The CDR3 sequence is CATSRDSGDTSYEQYF. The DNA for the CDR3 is TGTGCCACCAGCAGAGATTCAGGGGACACTTCCTACGAGCAGTACTTC. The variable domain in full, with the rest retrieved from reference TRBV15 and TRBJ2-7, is DAMVIQNPRYQVTQFGKPVTLSCSQTLNHNVMYWYQQKSSQAPKLLFHYYDKDFNNEADTPDNFQSRRPNTSFCFLDIRSPGLGDTAMYLCATSRDSGDTSYEQYFGPGTRLTVT.

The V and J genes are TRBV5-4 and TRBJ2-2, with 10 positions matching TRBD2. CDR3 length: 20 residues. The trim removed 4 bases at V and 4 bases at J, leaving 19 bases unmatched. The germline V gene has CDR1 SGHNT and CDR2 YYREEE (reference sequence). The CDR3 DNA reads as TGTGCCAGCAGCAAAGTCGCCCTAGCGGGAGTCGGGTTGGGCACCGGGGAGCTGTTTTTT. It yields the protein CASSKVALAGVGLGTGELFF.

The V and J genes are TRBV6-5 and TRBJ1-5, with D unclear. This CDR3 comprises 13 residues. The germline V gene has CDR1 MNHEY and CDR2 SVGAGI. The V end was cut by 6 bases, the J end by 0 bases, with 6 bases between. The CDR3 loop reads CASRLNSNQPQHF. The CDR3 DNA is TGTGCCAGCAGGCTCAATAGCAATCAGCCCCAGCATTTT.

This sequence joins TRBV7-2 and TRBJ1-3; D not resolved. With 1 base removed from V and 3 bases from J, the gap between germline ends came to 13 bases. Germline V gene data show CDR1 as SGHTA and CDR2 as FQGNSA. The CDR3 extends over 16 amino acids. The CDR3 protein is CASSLGPRDGGNTIYF. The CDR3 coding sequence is TGTGCCAGCAGCTTAGGGCCGAGGGATGGTGGAAACACCATATATTTT.